Given below is one T cell receptor (beta chain) in context. Described time point: blood at routine non-recurrence follow-up after resection. Whole RNA came from tumor, nontumor lung or frozen PBMC and was sequenced without being sorted. A single record per CDR3 protein comes from TCRdb applying MiXCR to the 5' RACE reads. The sample records around 120,000 distinct CDR3 sequences, 12% being singletons. This specimen belongs to a study of spatial heterogeneity in lung cancer. Study details: For the average unique TCR and UMI combination, more than 8.5 occurrences appeared in raw reads.

The ends lost 6 bases at V and 2 bases at J; junction bases unmatched: 4. Germline V CDR1 and CDR2: MNHEY, SVGAGI. This CDR3 region has 13 residues. The V call is TRBV6-5, the J call TRBJ2-7, with 7 bases that match TRBD1. Sample: PBMCs, taken at follow-up. The receptor was isolated from a male donor with early-stage non-small cell lung cancer. The CDR3 protein is CASSTQGAYEQYF. CDR3 DNA: TGTGCCAGCAGCACCCAGGGGGCCTACGAGCAGTACTTC.